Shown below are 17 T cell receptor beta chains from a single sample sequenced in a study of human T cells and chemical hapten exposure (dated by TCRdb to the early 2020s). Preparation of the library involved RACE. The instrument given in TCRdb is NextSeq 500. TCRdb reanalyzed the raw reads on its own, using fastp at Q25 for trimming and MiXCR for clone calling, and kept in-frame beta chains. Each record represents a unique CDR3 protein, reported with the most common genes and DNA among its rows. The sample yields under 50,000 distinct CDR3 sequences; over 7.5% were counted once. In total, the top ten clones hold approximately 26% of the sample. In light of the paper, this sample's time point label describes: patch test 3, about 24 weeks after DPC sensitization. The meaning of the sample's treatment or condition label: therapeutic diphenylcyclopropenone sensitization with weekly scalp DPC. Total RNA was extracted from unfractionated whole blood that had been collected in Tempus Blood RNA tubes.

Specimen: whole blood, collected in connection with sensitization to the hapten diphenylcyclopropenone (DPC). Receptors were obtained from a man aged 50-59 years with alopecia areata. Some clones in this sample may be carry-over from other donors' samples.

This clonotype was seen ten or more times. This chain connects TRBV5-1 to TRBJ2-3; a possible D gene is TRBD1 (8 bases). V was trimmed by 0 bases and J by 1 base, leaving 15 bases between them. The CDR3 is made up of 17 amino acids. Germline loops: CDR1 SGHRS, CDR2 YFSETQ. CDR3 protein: CASSLAQGGLRTDTQYF. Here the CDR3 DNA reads TGCGCCAGCAGCTTGGCACAGGGGGGACTACGCACAGATACGCAGTATTTT.

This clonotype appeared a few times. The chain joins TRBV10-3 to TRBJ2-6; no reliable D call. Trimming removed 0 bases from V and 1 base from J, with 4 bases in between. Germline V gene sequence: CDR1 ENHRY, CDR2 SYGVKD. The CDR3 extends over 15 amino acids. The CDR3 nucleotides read TGTGCCATCAGTGAGTCGGGGTCTGGGGCCAACGTCCTGACTTTC. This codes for CAISESGSGANVLTF.

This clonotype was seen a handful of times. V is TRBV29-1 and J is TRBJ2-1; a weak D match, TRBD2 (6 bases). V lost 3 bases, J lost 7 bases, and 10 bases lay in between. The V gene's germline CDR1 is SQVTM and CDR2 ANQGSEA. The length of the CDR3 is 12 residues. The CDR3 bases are TGCAGCGTTGACAGGGAGGTGAATGAGCAGTTCTTC. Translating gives CSVDREVNEQFF.

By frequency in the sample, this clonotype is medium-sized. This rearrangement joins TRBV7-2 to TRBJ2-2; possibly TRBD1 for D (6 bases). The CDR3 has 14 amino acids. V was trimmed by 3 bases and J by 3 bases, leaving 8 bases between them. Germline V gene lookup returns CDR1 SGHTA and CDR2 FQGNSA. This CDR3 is CASSFNRDTGELFF. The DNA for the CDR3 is TGTGCCAGCAGCTTTAACAGGGACACCGGGGAGCTGTTTTTT.

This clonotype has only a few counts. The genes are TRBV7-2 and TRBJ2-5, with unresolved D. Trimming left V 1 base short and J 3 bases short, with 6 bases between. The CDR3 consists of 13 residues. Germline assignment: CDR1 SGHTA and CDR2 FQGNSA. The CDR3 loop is CASSLEPEETQYF. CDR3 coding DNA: TGTGCCAGCAGCTTAGAACCAGAAGAGACCCAGTACTTC.

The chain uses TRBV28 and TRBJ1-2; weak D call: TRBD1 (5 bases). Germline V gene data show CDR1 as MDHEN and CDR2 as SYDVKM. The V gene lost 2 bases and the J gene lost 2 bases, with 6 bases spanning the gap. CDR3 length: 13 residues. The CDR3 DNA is TGTGCCAGCAGTTTAAGACAGAACTATGGCTACACCTTC. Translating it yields CASSLRQNYGYTF.

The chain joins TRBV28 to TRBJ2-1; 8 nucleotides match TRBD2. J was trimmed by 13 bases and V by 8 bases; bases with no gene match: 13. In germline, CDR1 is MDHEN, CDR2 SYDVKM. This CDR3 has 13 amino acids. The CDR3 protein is CASGDGGAGGQFF. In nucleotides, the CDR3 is TGTGCCAGCGGTGACGGAGGGGCGGGAGGCCAGTTCTTC.

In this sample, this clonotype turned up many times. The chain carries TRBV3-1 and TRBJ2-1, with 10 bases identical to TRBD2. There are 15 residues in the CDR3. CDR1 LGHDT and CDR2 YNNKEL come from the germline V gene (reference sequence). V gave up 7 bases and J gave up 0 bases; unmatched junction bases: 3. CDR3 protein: CASTPSGGSYNEQFF. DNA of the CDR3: TGTGCCAGCACCCCTAGCGGGGGCTCCTACAATGAGCAGTTCTTC.

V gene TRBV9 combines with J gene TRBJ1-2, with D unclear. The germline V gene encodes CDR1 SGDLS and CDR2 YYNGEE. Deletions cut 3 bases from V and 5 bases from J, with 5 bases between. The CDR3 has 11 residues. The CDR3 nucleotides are TGTGCCAGCAGCGATGGATATGGCTACACCTTC. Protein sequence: CASSDGYGYTF.

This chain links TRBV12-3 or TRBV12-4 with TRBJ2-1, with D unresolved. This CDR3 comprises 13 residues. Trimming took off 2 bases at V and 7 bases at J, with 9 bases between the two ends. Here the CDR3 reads CASSLNVGNEQFF. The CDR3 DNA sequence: TGTGCCAGCAGTTTAAATGTAGGGAATGAGCAGTTCTTC.

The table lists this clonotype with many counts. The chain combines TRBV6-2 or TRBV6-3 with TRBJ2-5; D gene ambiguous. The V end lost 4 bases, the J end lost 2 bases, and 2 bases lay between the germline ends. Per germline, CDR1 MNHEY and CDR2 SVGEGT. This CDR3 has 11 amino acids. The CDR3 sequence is CASSLQETQYF. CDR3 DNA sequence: TGTGCCAGCAGTTTACAAGAGACCCAGTACTTC.

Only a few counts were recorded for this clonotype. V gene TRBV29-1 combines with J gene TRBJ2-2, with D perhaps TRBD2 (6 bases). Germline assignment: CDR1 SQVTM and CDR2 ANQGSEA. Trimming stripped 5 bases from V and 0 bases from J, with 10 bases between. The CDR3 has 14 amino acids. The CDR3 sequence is CSVPGRANTGELFF. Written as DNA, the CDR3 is TGCAGCGTTCCCGGGAGAGCGAACACCGGGGAGCTGTTTTTT.

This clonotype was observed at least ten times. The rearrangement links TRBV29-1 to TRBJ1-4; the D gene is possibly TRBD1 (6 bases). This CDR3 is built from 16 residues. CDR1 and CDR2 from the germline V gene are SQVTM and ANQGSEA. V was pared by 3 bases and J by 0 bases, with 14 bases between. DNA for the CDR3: TGCAGCGTTGATGGGGGGGGCCCGGCAACTAATGAAAAACTGTTTTTT. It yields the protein CSVDGGGPATNEKLFF.

CDR3: CASSPTGFRGYGYTF. The CDR3 DNA reads TGTGCCAGCAGTCCCACAGGGTTTAGAGGCTATGGCTACACCTTC. The V call is TRBV28, the J call TRBJ1-2; maybe TRBD1 (6 bases). From germline, CDR1 is MDHEN and CDR2 SYDVKM. This CDR3 is built from 15 residues. V lost 5 bases and J lost 4, with 17 bases in between.

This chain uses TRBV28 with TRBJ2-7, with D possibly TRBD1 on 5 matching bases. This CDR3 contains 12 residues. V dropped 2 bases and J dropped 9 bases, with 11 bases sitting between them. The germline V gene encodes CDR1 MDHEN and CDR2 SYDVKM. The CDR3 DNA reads TGTGCCAGCAGTTTAGCAGGGTTGGTGCAGTACTTC. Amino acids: CASSLAGLVQYF.

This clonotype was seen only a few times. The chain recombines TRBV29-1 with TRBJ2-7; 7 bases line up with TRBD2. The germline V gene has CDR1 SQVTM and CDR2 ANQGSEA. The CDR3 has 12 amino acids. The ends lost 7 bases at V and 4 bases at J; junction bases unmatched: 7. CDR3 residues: CSAGLGGYEQYF. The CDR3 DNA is TGCAGCGCGGGCCTGGGAGGGTACGAGCAGTACTTC.

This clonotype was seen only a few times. CDR3 sequence: CSVAKGAVTDTQYF. CDR3 sequence (DNA): TGCAGCGTTGCCAAGGGGGCGGTAACAGATACGCAGTATTTT. The V gene is TRBV29-1, the J gene TRBJ2-3, with 7 bases identical to TRBD1. Germline values: CDR1 SQVTM, CDR2 ANQGSEA. V lost 4 bases to trimming and J lost 3 bases; unmatched junction nucleotides: 7. The CDR3 is made up of 14 amino acids.